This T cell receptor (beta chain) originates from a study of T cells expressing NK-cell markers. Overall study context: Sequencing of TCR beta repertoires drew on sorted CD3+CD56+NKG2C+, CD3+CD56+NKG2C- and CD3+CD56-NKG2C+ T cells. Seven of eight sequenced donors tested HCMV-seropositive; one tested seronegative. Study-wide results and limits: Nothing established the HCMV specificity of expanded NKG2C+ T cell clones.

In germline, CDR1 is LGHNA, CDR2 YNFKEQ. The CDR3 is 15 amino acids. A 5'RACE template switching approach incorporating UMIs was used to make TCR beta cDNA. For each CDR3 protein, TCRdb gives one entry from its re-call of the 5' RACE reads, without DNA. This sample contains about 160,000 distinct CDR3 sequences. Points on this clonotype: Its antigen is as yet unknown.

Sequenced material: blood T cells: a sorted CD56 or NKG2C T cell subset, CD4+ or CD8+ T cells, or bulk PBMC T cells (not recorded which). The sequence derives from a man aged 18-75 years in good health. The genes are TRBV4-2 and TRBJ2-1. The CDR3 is CASSQEGGSYNEQFF.